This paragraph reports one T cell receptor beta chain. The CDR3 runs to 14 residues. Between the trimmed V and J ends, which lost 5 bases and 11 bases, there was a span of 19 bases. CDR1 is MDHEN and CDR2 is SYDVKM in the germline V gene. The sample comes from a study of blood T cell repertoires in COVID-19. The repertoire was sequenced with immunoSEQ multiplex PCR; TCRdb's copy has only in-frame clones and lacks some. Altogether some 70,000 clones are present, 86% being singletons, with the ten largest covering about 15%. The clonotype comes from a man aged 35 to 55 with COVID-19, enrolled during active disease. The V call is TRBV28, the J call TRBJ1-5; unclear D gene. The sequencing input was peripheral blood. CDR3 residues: CASSAGSYPSAQHF. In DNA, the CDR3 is TGTGCCAGCAGTGCCGGGTCCTACCCTTCGGCCCAGCATTTT.